This passage covers 10 T cell receptor beta chains from one sample sequenced in a study of blood T cell repertoires in COVID-19 (TCRdb year 2020). The library was made by the immunoSEQ multiplex PCR assay. The source is immuneACCESS, and TCRdb retained only in-frame sequences with V and J called. Part of the clones is not carried over; for the studies checked, unresolved V genes explain less than half of this, and the remainder is unexplained. This sample lists fewer than 250,000 clones; around 80% were detected once. In total, the top ten clones hold roughly 7.6% of the sample. The sample consisted of peripheral blood. All receptors derive from a woman aged 45-65 years with acute or convalescent COVID-19.

This clone was seen a single time. The V and J genes are TRBV11-1 and TRBJ2-3; D unresolved. This CDR3 has 12 amino acids. Looked up from germline, CDR1 is SGHAT and CDR2 is FQDESV (reference sequence). V dropped 5 bases and J dropped 0 bases, with 3 bases sitting between them. The CDR3 nucleotides are TGTGCCAGCAGCGAGAGCACAGATACGCAGTATTTT. It translates to CASSESTDTQYF.

The V and J genes are TRBV24-1 and TRBJ1-2; D is undetermined. With 5 bases removed from V and 4 bases from J, the gap between germline ends came to 10 bases. This CDR3 has 13 amino acids. Germline CDR1 KGHDR, CDR2 SFDVKD. The CDR3 loop is CATSVGSGYGYTF. The CDR3 nucleotides read TGTGCCACCAGTGTGGGTTCGGGCTATGGCTACACCTTC.

The chain employs TRBV27 and TRBJ2-3, with 8 bases aligning to TRBD2. Losses at the gene ends were 2 bases for V and 0 bases for J; bases not matched to a gene: 4. This CDR3 comprises 16 residues. Germline V gives CDR1 MNHEY, CDR2 SMNVEV (reference sequence). The CDR3, as DNA: TGTGCCAGCAGTTTAATCCGGACTAGCAGCACAGATACGCAGTATTTT. It encodes CASSLIRTSSTDTQYF.

This chain joins TRBV11-2 and TRBJ2-3; 7 bases are shared with TRBD1. Germline CDR1 SGHAT, CDR2 FQNNGV. The ends lost 3 bases at V and 3 bases at J; junction bases unmatched: 3. The CDR3 runs 14 residues. CDR3 bases: TGTGCCAGCAGCTTTACAGGGGAGACAGATACGCAGTATTTT. As protein: CASSFTGETDTQYF. The whole variable domain, filled in from reference TRBV11-2 and TRBJ2-3, reads EAGVAQSPRYKIIEKRQSVAFWCNPISGHATLYWYQQILGQGPKLLIQFQNNGVVDDSQLPKDRFSAERLKGVDSTLKIQPAKLEDSAVYLCASSFTGETDTQYFGPGTRLTVL.

The chain carries TRBV27 and TRBJ2-7, with a weak D call TRBD2 (6 bases). Trimming cost V 6 bases and J 3 bases, with 21 bases left between them. The CDR3 is 16 residues long. Germline V lookup: CDR1 MNHEY, CDR2 SMNVEV (reference sequence). The CDR3 sequence: CASSTSGTSRGYEQYF. Here the CDR3 DNA reads TGTGCCAGCAGCACATCCGGGACTTCACGAGGCTACGAGCAGTACTTC.

This clone showed up just once. The V call is TRBV2, the J call TRBJ2-1; TRBD2 is a possible D gene (7 bases). V was shortened by 4 bases and J by 7 bases, with 11 bases between the two germline ends. The CDR3 runs 13 residues. The germline gives CDR1 SNHLY, CDR2 FYNNEI. For the CDR3, the DNA is TGTGCCAGCAGTGGGGAGGGGGGGAATGAGCAGTTCTTC. Its protein product is CASSGEGGNEQFF.

The sample holds one count of this clone. The chain couples TRBV5-1 to TRBJ1-1; 9 bases map to TRBD1. Germline values: CDR1 SGHRS, CDR2 YFSETQ. This CDR3 spans 14 amino acids. The V gene end was trimmed by 4 bases and the J gene end by 6 bases; junction bases not matched to a gene: 7. CDR3: CASSPGQGFAEAFF. The CDR3 bases are TGCGCCAGCAGCCCTGGACAGGGGTTCGCTGAAGCTTTCTTT. Together with reference TRBV5-1 and TRBJ1-1, the CDR3 gives the full variable domain: KAGVTQTPRYLIKTRGQQVTLSCSPISGHRSVSWYQQTPGQGLQFLFEYFSETQRNKGNFPGRFSGRQFSNSRSEMNVSTLELGDSALYLCASSPGQGFAEAFFGQGTRLTVV.

The chain uses TRBV29-1 and TRBJ2-2, with D possibly TRBD1 on 5 matching bases. Trimming shortened V by 5 bases and J by 0 bases, and 10 bases separated the two germline ends. The length of the CDR3 is 14 residues. Germline V gene sequence: CDR1 SQVTM, CDR2 ANQGSEA. CDR3 in amino acids: CSVRQTANTGELFF. The CDR3 DNA sequence: TGCAGCGTTAGACAGACCGCGAACACCGGGGAGCTGTTTTTT.

V gene TRBV15 combines with J gene TRBJ2-3; D not certain. Germline CDR1 LNHNV, CDR2 YYDKDF (reference sequence). The CDR3 runs to 17 residues. V was trimmed by 1 base and J by 0 bases, leaving 14 bases between them. CDR3 sequence: CATSRGYSRTSTDTQYF. The DNA for the CDR3 is TGTGCCACCAGCAGAGGCTACTCGCGAACTAGCACAGATACGCAGTATTTT.

This clone has only one observation. The chain recombines TRBV6-5 with TRBJ1-2; D uncertain. V lost 7 bases and J lost 8, with 23 bases in between. This CDR3 region has 15 residues. CDR1 and CDR2 from the germline V gene are MNHEY and SVGAGI. The CDR3 DNA reads as TGTGCCAGCACTGCCTCGAAAGTGGCGGGGTTAGGCTACACCTTC. It encodes CASTASKVAGLGYTF.